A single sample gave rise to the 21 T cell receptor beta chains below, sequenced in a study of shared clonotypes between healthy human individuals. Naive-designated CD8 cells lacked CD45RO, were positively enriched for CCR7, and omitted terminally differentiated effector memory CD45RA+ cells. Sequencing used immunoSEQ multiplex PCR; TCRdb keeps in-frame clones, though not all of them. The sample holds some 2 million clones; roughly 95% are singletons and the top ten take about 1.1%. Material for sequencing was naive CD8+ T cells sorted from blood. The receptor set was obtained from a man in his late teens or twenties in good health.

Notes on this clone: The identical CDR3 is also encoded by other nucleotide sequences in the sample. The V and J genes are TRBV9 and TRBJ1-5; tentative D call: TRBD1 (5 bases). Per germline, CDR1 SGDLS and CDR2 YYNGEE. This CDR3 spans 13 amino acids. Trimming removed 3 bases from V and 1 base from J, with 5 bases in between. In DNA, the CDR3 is TGTGCCAGCAGCGCAGGGAGCAATCAGCCCCAGCATTTT. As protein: CASSAGSNQPQHF.

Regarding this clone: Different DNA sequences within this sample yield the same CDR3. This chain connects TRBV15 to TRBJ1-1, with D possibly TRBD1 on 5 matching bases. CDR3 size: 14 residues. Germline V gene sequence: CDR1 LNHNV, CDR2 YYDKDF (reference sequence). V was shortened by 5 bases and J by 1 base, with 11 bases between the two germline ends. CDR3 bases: TGTGCCACCAGCCCTGGAGGGGAGAACACTGAAGCTTTCTTT. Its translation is CATSPGGENTEAFF.

The CDR3 DNA follows: TGTGCCAGCAGCACAGACAGCAATGAGCAGTTCTTC. Amino acids: CASSTDSNEQFF. The rearrangement links TRBV7-9 to TRBJ2-1; TRBD1 might be the D (5 bases). CDR1 is SEHNR, CDR2 FQNEAQ, per germline (reference sequence). The ends were cut back, 5 bases at V and 6 bases at J, with 8 bases in the middle. The CDR3 totals 12 residues.

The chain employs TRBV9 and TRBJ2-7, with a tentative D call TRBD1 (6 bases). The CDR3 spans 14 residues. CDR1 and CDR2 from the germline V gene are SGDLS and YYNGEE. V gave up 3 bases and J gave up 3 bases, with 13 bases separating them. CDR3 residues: CASSASTGFYEQYF. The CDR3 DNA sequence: TGTGCCAGCAGCGCCTCCACAGGGTTCTACGAGCAGTACTTC.

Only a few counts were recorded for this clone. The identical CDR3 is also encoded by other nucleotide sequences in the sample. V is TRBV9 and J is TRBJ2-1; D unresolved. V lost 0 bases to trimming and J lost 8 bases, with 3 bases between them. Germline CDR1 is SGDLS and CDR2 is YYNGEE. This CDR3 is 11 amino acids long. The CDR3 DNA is TGTGCCAGCAGCGTAGCCGATGAGCAGTTCTTC. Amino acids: CASSVADEQFF.

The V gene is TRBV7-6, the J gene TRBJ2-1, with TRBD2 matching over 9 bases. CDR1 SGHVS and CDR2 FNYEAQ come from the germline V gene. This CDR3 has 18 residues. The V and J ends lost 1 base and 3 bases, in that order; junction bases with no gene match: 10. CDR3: CASSLVMGGRDLYNEQFF. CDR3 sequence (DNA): TGTGCCAGCAGCTTAGTGATGGGCGGGAGGGATCTCTACAATGAGCAGTTCTTC.

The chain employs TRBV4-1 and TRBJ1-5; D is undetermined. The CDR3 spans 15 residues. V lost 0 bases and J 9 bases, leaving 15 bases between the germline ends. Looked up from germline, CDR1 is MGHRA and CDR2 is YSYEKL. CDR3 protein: CASSQDVREMGPQHF. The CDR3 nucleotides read TGCGCCAGCAGCCAAGATGTTCGAGAGATGGGGCCCCAGCATTTT.

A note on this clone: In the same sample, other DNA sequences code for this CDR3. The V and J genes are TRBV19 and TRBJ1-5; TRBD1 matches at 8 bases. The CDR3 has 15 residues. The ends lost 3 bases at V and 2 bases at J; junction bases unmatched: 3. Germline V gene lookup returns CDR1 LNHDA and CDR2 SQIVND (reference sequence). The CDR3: CASSMDREGNQPQHF. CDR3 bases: TGTGCCAGTAGTATGGACAGGGAAGGCAATCAGCCCCAGCATTTT.

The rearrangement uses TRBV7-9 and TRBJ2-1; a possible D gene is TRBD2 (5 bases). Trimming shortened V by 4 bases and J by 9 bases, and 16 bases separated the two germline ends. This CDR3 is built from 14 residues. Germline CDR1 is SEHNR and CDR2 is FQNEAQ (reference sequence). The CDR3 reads CASSSTDGGGEQFF. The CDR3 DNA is TGTGCCAGCAGCTCGACGGACGGAGGAGGTGAGCAGTTCTTC.

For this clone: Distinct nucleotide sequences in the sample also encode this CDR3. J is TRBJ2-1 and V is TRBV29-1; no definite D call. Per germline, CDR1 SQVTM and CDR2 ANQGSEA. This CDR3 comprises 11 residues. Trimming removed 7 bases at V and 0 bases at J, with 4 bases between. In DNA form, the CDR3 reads TGCAGCGGGAGCTCCTACAATGAGCAGTTCTTC. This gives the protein CSGSSYNEQFF.

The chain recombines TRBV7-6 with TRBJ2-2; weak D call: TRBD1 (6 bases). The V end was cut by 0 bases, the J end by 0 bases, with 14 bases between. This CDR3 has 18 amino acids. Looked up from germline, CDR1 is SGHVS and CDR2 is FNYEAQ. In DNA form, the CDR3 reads TGTGCCAGCAGCTTAGCCCGACCCGGGACACCGAACACCGGGGAGCTGTTTTTT. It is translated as CASSLARPGTPNTGELFF.

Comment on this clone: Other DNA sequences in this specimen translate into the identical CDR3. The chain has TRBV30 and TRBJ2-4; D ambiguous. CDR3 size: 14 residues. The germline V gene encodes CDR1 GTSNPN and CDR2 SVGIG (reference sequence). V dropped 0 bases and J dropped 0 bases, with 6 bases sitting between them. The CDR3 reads CAWSVSLAKNIQYF. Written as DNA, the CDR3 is TGTGCCTGGAGTGTATCGTTAGCCAAAAACATTCAGTACTTC.

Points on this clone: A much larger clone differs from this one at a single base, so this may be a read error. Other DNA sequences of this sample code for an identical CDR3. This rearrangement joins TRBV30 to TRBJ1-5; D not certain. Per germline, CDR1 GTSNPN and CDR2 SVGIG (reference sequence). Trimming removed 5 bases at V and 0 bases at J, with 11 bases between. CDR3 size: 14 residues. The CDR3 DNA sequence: TGTGCCTGGGGTACAGAGAATAGCAATCAGCCCCAGCATTTT. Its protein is CAWGTENSNQPQHF.

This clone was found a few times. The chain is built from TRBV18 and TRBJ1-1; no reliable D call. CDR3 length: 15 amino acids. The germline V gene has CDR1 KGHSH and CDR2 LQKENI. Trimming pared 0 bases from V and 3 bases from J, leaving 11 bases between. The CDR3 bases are TGTGCCAGCTCACCACCGGGCAGATACGACACTGAAGCTTTCTTT. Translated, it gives CASSPPGRYDTEAFF.

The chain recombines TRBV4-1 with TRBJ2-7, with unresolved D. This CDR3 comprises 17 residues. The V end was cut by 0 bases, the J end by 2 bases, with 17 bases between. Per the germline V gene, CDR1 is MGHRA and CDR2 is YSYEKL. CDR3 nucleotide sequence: TGCGCCAGCAGCCAAGATTCGTCGTATTCACCCCCCTACGAGCAGTACTTC. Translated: CASSQDSSYSPPYEQYF.

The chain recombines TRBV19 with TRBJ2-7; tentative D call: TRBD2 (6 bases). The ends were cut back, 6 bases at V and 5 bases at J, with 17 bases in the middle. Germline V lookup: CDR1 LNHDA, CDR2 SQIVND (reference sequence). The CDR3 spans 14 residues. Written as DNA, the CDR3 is TGTGCCAGTAGCTTCGCGGGATTCCAGGACGAGCAGTACTTC. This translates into CASSFAGFQDEQYF.

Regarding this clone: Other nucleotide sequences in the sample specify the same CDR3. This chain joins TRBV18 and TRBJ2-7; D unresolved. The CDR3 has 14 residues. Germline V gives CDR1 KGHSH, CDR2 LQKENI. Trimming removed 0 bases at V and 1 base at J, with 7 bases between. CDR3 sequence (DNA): TGTGCCAGCTCACCACCCAAGGGATCCTACGAGCAGTACTTC. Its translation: CASSPPKGSYEQYF.

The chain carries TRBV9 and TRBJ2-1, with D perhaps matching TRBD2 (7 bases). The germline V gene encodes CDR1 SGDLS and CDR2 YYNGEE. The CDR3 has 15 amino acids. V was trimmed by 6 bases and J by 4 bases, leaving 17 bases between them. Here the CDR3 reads CASNPGGGGYNEQFF. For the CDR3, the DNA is TGTGCCAGCAACCCCGGGGGCGGGGGATACAATGAGCAGTTCTTC.

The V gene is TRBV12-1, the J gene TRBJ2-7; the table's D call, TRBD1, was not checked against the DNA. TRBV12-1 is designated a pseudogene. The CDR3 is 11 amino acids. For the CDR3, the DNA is TGTGCCAGCAGGACAACCTACGAGCAGTACTTC. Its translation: CASRTTYEQYF.

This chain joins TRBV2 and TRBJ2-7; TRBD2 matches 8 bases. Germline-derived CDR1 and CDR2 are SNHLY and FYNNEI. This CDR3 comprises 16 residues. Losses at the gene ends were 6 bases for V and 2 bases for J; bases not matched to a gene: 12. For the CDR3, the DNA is TGTGCCAGCAGCCCAGACCCAGCGGGAGTCGCCTACGAGCAGTACTTC. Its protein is CASSPDPAGVAYEQYF.

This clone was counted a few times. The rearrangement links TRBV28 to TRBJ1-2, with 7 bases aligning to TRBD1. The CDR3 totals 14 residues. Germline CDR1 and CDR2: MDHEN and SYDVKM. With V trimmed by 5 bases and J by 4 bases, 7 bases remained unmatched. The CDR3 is CASSPGQTIYGYTF. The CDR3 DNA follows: TGTGCCAGCAGTCCGGGACAGACTATCTATGGCTACACCTTC.